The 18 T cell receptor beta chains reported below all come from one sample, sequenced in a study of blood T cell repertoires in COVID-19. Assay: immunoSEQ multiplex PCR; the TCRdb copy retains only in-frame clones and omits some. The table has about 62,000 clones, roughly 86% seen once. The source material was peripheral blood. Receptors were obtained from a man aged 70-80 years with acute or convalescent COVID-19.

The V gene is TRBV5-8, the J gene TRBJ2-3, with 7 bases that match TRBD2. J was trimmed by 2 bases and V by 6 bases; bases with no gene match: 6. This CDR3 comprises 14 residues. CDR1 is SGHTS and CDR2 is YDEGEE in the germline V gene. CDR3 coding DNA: TGTGCCAGCACCTGGGGGGGAAACACAGATACGCAGTATTTT. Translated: CASTWGGNTDTQYF.

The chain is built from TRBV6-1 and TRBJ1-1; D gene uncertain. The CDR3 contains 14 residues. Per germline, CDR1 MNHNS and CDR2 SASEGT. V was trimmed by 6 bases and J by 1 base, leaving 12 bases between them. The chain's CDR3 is CASRYLGENTEAFF. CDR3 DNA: TGTGCCAGCAGGTACCTGGGAGAGAACACTGAAGCTTTCTTT.

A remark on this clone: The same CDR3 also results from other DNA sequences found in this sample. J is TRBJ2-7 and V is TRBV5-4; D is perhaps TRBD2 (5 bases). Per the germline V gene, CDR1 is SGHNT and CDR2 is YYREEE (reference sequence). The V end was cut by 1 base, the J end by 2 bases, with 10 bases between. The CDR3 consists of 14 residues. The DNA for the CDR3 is TGTGCCAGCAGCTTGAGCGGAGGTACCTACGAGCAGTACTTC. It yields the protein CASSLSGGTYEQYF.

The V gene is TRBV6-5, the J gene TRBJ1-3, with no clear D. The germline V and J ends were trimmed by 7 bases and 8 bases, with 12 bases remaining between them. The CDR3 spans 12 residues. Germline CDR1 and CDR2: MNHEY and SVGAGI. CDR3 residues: CASTRVADTIYF. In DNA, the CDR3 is TGTGCCAGCACTCGGGTCGCGGACACCATATATTTT.

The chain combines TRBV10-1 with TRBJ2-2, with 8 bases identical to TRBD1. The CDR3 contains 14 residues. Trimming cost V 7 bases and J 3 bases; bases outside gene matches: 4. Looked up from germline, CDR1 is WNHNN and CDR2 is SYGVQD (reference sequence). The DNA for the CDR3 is TGCGCCAGCAAACCGGACAGGGACACCGGGGAGCTGTTTTTT. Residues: CASKPDRDTGELFF.

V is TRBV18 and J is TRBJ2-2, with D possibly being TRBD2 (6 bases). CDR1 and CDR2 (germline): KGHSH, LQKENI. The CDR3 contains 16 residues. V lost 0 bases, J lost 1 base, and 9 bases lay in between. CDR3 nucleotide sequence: TGTGCCAGCTCACCACCGGTGGGAGGGAACACCGGGGAGCTGTTTTTT. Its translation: CASSPPVGGNTGELFF.

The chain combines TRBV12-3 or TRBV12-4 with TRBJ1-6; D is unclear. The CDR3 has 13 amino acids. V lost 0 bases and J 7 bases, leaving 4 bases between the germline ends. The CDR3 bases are TGTGCCAGCAGTTTAGCTTTAAATTCACCCCTCCACTTT. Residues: CASSLALNSPLHF.

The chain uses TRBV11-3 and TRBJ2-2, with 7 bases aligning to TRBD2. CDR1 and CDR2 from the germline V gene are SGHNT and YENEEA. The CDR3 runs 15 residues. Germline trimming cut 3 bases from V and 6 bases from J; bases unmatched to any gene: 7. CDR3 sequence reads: CASSLGGSGPGELFF. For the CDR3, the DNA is TGTGCCAGCAGCTTGGGAGGGAGCGGGCCCGGGGAGCTGTTTTTT.

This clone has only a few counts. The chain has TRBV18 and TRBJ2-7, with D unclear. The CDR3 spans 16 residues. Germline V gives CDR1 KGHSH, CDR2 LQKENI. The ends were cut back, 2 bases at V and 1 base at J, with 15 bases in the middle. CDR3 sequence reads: CASSPDDFPHSYEQYF. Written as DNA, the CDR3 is TGTGCCAGCTCACCAGATGACTTCCCCCATTCCTACGAGCAGTACTTC.

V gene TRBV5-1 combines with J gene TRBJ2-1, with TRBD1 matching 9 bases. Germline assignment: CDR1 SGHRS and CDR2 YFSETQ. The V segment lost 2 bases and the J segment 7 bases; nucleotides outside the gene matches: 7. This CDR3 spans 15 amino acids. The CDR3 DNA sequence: TGCGCCAGCAGCTTTGGGACAGGGCAGGGGAATGAGCAGTTCTTC. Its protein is CASSFGTGQGNEQFF.

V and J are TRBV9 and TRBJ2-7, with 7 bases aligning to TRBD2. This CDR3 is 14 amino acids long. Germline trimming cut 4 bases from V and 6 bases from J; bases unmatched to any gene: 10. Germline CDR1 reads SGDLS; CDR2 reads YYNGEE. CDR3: CASSTLAGEVEQYF. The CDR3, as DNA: TGTGCCAGCAGCACCTTAGCGGGTGAGGTCGAGCAGTACTTC.

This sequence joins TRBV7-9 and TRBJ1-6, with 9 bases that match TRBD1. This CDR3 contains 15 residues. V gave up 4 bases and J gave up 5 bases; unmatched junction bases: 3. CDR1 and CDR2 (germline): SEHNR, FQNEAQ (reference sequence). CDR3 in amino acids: CASSSRQGDNSPLHF. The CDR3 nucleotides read TGTGCCAGCAGCTCTCGACAGGGGGATAATTCACCCCTCCACTTT.

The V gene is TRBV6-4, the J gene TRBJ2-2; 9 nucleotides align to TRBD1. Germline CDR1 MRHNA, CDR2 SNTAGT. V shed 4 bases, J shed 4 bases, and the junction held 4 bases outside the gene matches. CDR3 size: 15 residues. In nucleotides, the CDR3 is TGTGCCAGCAGTGGACAGGGGGGTTTCACCGGGGAGCTGTTTTTT. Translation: CASSGQGGFTGELFF.

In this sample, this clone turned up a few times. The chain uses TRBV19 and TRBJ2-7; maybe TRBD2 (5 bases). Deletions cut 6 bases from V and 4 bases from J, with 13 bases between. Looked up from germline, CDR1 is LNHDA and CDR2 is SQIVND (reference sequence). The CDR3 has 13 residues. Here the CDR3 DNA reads TGTGCCAGTAGGGCTGTGGGAGATTACGAGCAGTACTTC. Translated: CASRAVGDYEQYF. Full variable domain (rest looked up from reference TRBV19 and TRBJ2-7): DGGITQSPKYLFRKEGQNVTLSCEQNLNHDAMYWYRQDPGQGLRLIYYSQIVNDFQKGDIAEGYSVSREKKESFPLTVTSAQKNPTAFYLCASRAVGDYEQYFGPGTRLTVT.

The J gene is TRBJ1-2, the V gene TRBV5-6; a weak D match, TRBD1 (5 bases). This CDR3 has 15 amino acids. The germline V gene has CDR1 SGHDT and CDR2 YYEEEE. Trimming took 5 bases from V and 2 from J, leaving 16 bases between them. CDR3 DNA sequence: TGTGCCAGCAGTTGGGGACCGGGACTGAACTATGGCTACACCTTC. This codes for CASSWGPGLNYGYTF.

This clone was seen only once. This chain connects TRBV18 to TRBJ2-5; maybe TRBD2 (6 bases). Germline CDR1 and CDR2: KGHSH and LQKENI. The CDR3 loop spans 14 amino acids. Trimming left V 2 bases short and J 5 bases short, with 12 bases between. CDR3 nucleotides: TGTGCCAGCTCACCAAGACGGGAGCGTGAGACCCAGTACTTC. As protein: CASSPRRERETQYF.

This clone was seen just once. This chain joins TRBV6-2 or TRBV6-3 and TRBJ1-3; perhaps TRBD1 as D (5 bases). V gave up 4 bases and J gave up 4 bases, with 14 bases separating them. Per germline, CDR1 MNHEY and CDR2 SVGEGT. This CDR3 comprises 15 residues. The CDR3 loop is CASSSYQGGGNTIYF. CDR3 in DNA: TGTGCCAGCAGTTCCTACCAGGGTGGCGGAAACACCATATATTTT.

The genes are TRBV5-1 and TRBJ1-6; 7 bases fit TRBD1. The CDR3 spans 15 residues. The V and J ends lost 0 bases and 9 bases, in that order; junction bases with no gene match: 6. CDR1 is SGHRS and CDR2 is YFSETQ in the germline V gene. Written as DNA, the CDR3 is TGCGCCAGCAGCTTGGATCAGGGGGGAGTTTCACCCCTCCACTTT. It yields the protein CASSLDQGGVSPLHF.